The next 25 T cell receptor beta chains were all read from a single sample in a study of blood T cell repertoires in COVID-19. Clones were sequenced by immunoSEQ multiplex PCR, and TCRdb holds only the in-frame ones, with some missing. The sample lists 90,000 to 140,000 clones; 75% to 85% were seen once. Sequencing input: peripheral blood. These receptors were collected from a woman aged 70-85 years with acute or convalescent COVID-19.

The V call is TRBV5-4, the J call TRBJ1-2; tentatively, D is TRBD1 (5 bases). Per germline, CDR1 SGHNT and CDR2 YYREEE (reference sequence). The CDR3 extends over 13 amino acids. The germline V and J ends were trimmed by 4 bases and 5 bases, with 12 bases remaining between them. The DNA of the CDR3 is TGTGCCAGCAGCGGAGAAAGACAGTATGGCTACACCTTC. Its translation: CASSGERQYGYTF.

This chain connects TRBV6-5 to TRBJ2-6; 7 nucleotides match TRBD1. Trimming cost V 8 bases and J 0 bases; bases outside gene matches: 4. Germline assignment: CDR1 MNHEY and CDR2 SVGAGI. The CDR3 is made up of 15 amino acids. The CDR3 DNA sequence: TGTGCCAGCGACAGGGTCACCTCTGGGGCCAACGTCCTGACTTTC. This gives the protein CASDRVTSGANVLTF.

The gene calls are TRBV9 and TRBJ1-1; D is ambiguous. The V end was cut by 0 bases, the J end by 4 bases, with 13 bases between. Germline values: CDR1 SGDLS, CDR2 YYNGEE. The CDR3 is made up of 15 amino acids. The CDR3 bases are TGTGCCAGCAGCGTAGGTCCCGACTTAGTCACTGAAGCTTTCTTT. This encodes CASSVGPDLVTEAFF.

The chain has TRBV9 and TRBJ2-1; 12 bases are a match to TRBD2. This CDR3 is built from 15 residues. CDR1 SGDLS and CDR2 YYNGEE come from the germline V gene. With 4 bases clipped from V and 5 bases from J, the junction kept 4 bases outside the gene matches. CDR3: CASSPRLAGDNEQFF. CDR3 coding DNA: TGTGCCAGCAGCCCCCGACTAGCGGGAGACAATGAGCAGTTCTTC.

The chain employs TRBV7-8 and TRBJ1-5, with TRBD1 as a possible D gene (6 bases). The V and J ends lost 1 base and 7 bases respectively, with 14 bases between them. The CDR3 is 15 amino acids. Germline loops: CDR1 SGHVS, CDR2 FQNEAQ. The CDR3 sequence is CASSLGWGRSQPQHF. CDR3 sequence (DNA): TGTGCCAGCAGCTTAGGCTGGGGGCGCAGCCAGCCCCAGCATTTT.

This rearrangement joins TRBV28 to TRBJ2-7; perhaps TRBD1 as D (6 bases). Trimming pared 4 bases from V and 0 bases from J, leaving 22 bases between. The CDR3 consists of 18 residues. Germline CDR1 and CDR2: MDHEN and SYDVKM. DNA for the CDR3: TGTGCCAGCAGTTCGATGATCTCAGGGGATCGCGTCTCCTACGAGCAGTACTTC. The encoded protein is CASSSMISGDRVSYEQYF.

The rearrangement uses TRBV6-2 or TRBV6-3 and TRBJ2-5; D is possibly TRBD2 (5 bases). Trimming stripped 0 bases from V and 3 bases from J, with 14 bases between. Looked up from germline, CDR1 is MNHEY and CDR2 is SVGEGT. This CDR3 comprises 16 residues. In nucleotides, the CDR3 is TGTGCCAGCAGTTACTCCCTAGAAAGCGGCGAAGAGACCCAGTACTTC. It is translated as CASSYSLESGEETQYF.

This rearrangement joins TRBV10-3 to TRBJ2-5, with D perhaps TRBD1 (7 bases). Trimming pared 3 bases from V and 4 bases from J, leaving 12 bases between. This CDR3 region has 14 residues. CDR1 is ENHRY and CDR2 is SYGVKD in the germline V gene. The CDR3 here is CAISDNRGGETQYF. The CDR3 coding sequence is TGTGCCATCAGTGACAACAGGGGAGGAGAGACCCAGTACTTC.

The CDR3 nucleotides are TGTGCCAGCAGCTTAGCGCAGGGGAGTGGGGGTGAGCAGTACTTC. It yields the protein CASSLAQGSGGEQYF. The V gene is TRBV7-6, the J gene TRBJ2-7; TRBD1 is a possible D gene (6 bases). With 0 bases removed from V and 7 bases from J, the gap between germline ends came to 16 bases. The CDR3 contains 15 residues. Per germline, CDR1 SGHVS and CDR2 FNYEAQ.

This clone was observed a few times. The chain carries TRBV6-5 and TRBJ2-7, with 8 nucleotides matching TRBD2. From germline, CDR1 is MNHEY and CDR2 SVGAGI. V dropped 2 bases and J dropped 6; count of bases not matched to a gene: 9. This CDR3 is 15 amino acids long. CDR3 DNA sequence: TGTGCCAGCAGTTACCCCGGTCTAGCGGGTACCGAGCAGTACTTC. Amino acids: CASSYPGLAGTEQYF.

The chain couples TRBV7-2 to TRBJ2-2, with a weak D call TRBD1 (6 bases). The CDR3 runs 14 residues. Germline-derived CDR1 and CDR2 are SGHTA and FQGNSA. The V end lost 6 bases, the J end lost 4 bases, and 12 bases lay between the germline ends. The CDR3 DNA reads as TGTGCCAGCAGTTGGAGACAGGCCACCGGGGAGCTGTTTTTT. Encoded protein: CASSWRQATGELFF.

This clone was seen just once. One junction end does not reproduce the germline sequence, and a read error may be involved. The chain couples TRBV28 to TRBJ1-5, with 7 bases matching TRBD1. Germline CDR1 MDHEN, CDR2 SYDVKM. The CDR3 sequence is 11 residues long. The chain's CDR3 is CASSIQGDSDF. For the CDR3, the DNA is TGTGCCAGCAGTATCCAGGGGGATTCGGATTTT.

The chain joins TRBV7-9 to TRBJ2-5; a weak D match, TRBD1 (6 bases). Trimming cost V 1 base and J 1 base, with 10 bases left between them. Germline V gives CDR1 SEHNR, CDR2 FQNEAQ (reference sequence). This CDR3 contains 15 residues. The CDR3 spells CASSLVGTFQETQYF. The CDR3 DNA follows: TGTGCCAGCAGCTTAGTTGGGACATTCCAAGAGACCCAGTACTTC.

The V and J genes are TRBV19 and TRBJ2-6; D is uncertain. In germline, CDR1 is LNHDA, CDR2 SQIVND (reference sequence). The CDR3 covers 16 residues. V was pared by 9 bases and J by 1 base, with 16 bases between. CDR3 protein: CASLGPTWSGANVLTF. In DNA, the CDR3 is TGTGCCAGCCTGGGCCCTACGTGGTCTGGGGCCAACGTCCTGACTTTC.

V is TRBV5-1 and J is TRBJ2-1; weak D call: TRBD2 (5 bases). Germline V gives CDR1 SGHRS, CDR2 YFSETQ. This CDR3 contains 14 residues. Deletions cut 4 bases from V and 5 bases from J, with 13 bases between. Here the CDR3 DNA reads TGCGCCAGCAGCAGGAGACTAACCCACAATGAGCAGTTCTTC. It specifies CASSRRLTHNEQFF.

The genes are TRBV28 and TRBJ2-5; 10 bases are a match to TRBD2. V lost 2 bases and J lost 5; bases outside the gene matches: 5. Germline assignment: CDR1 MDHEN and CDR2 SYDVKM. The CDR3 has 15 amino acids. In nucleotides, the CDR3 is TGTGCCAGCAGTTTAACAAGCGGGGGGGCGGAGACCCAGTACTTC. It yields the protein CASSLTSGGAETQYF.

The chain combines TRBV28 with TRBJ1-1; 7 nucleotides agree with TRBD1. With V trimmed by 4 bases and J by 0 bases, 17 bases remained unmatched. The CDR3 is 19 residues long. Germline assignment: CDR1 MDHEN and CDR2 SYDVKM. CDR3 nucleotide sequence: TGTGCCAGCAGTTCCTATCGGATCAAGCAGGGGGGCATGAACACTGAAGCTTTCTTT. Encoded protein: CASSSYRIKQGGMNTEAFF.

The chain recombines TRBV30 with TRBJ1-5; possibly TRBD1 for D (6 bases). Germline V gene lookup returns CDR1 GTSNPN and CDR2 SVGIG (reference sequence). The CDR3 runs to 14 residues. The V end lost 2 bases, the J end lost 6 bases, and 14 bases lay between the germline ends. CDR3 in amino acids: CAWSLGGGGQPQHF. CDR3 nucleotide sequence: TGTGCCTGGAGTCTAGGGGGTGGGGGTCAGCCCCAGCATTTT.

The CDR3 DNA reads TGTGCCAGCAGCTTTAGACAGGGGGACTTTGTGGAAAAACTGTTTTTT. Translated, it gives CASSFRQGDFVEKLFF. V usage is TRBV7-6 and J usage is TRBJ1-4, with 9 bases that match TRBD1. Germline V gives CDR1 SGHVS, CDR2 FNYEAQ. The length of the CDR3 is 16 residues. V gave up 3 bases and J gave up 8 bases; unmatched junction bases: 10.

This clone was counted once. The chain combines TRBV7-8 with TRBJ1-5; TRBD1 agrees at 8 bases. Germline V gene data show CDR1 as SGHVS and CDR2 as FQNEAQ. The CDR3 length is 16 residues. The V gene end was trimmed by 5 bases and the J gene end by 3 bases; junction bases not matched to a gene: 9. CDR3 nucleotides: TGTGCCAGCAGCCTAACGACAGGGGCCATCAATCAGCCCCAGCATTTT. Translated: CASSLTTGAINQPQHF.

The chain links TRBV5-4 to TRBJ2-2; the match to TRBD2 covers 15 bases. CDR1 SGHNT and CDR2 YYREEE come from the germline V gene (reference sequence). This CDR3 region has 18 residues. Trimming removed 3 bases from V and 5 bases from J; junction bases left unmatched: 8. The CDR3 bases are TGTGCCAGCAGCTCCCCGGGACTAGCGGGAGGCGTTACCGGGGAGCTGTTTTTT. This sequence encodes CASSSPGLAGGVTGELFF.

The chain carries TRBV6-2 or TRBV6-3 and TRBJ2-5; D is possibly TRBD2 (6 bases). Germline CDR1 and CDR2: MNHEY and SVGEGT. Trimming removed 6 bases from V and 5 bases from J, with 25 bases in between. The CDR3 runs to 17 residues. The CDR3 coding sequence is TGTGCCAGCAGCCCTTCCACGGGCGGGGTTGCCGGGGAGACCCAGTACTTC. Amino acid sequence: CASSPSTGGVAGETQYF.

This chain links TRBV9 with TRBJ2-3, with 8 positions matching TRBD2. The germline gives CDR1 SGDLS, CDR2 YYNGEE. CDR3 size: 17 residues. V dropped 0 bases and J dropped 5; count of bases not matched to a gene: 11. As DNA, the CDR3 is TGTGCCAGCAGCGTAGCAGGGTCGGGGCTAGCGGGAGATACGCAGTATTTT. Its translation: CASSVAGSGLAGDTQYF.

The chain is built from TRBV12-2 and TRBJ1-6; TRBD1, as called in the table, went unchecked against the DNA. TRBV12-2 is flagged as a pseudogene. This CDR3 is built from 16 residues. DNA for the CDR3: TGTGCAAGTCGCCTTGTTTCCAGCTCCTATAATTCACCCCTCCACTTT. Translation: CASRLVSSSYNSPLHF.

The rearrangement uses TRBV5-6 and TRBJ2-3; 7 nucleotides align to TRBD2. The CDR3 totals 13 residues. Looked up from germline, CDR1 is SGHDT and CDR2 is YYEEEE. J was trimmed by 9 bases and V by 4 bases; bases with no gene match: 8. The CDR3 coding sequence is TGTGCCAGCAGCGGGAGCGGGGCTGAGACGCAGTATTTT. Its protein is CASSGSGAETQYF.